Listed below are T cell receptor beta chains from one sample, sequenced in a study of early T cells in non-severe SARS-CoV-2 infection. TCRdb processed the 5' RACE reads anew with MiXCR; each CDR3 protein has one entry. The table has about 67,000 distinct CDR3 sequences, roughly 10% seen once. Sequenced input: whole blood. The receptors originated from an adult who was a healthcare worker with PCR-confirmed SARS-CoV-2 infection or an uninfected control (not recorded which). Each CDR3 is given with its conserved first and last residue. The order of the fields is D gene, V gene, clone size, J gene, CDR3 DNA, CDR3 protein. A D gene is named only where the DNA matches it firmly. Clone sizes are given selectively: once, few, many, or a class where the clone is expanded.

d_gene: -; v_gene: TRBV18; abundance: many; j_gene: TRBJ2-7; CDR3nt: TGTGCCAGCTCACTTTCCCTAGGGGACGAGCAGTACTTC; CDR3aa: CASSLSLGDEQYF
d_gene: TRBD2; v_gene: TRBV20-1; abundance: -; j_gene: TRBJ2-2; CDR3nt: TGCAGTGCTAGCGGGAGGGCCACCGGGGAGCTGTTTTTT; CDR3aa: CSASGRATGELFF
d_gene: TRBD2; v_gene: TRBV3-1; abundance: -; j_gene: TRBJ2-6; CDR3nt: TGTGCCAGCAGACTAGCGGGCTCTGGGGCCAACGTCCTGACTTTC; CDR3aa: CASRLAGSGANVLTF
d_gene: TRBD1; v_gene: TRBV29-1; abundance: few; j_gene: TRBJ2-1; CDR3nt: TGCAGCGTTGACAGGGGGCTTTCCTACAATGAGCAGTTCTTC; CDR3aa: CSVDRGLSYNEQFF
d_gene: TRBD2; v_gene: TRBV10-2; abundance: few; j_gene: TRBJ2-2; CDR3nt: TGCGCCAGTGGCGGGGGGGCCACCGGGGAGCTGTTTTTT; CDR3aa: CASGGGATGELFF
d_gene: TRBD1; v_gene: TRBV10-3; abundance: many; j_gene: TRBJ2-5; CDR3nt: TGTGCCACCTCGACAGGGGCAAACCAAGAGACCCAGTACTTC; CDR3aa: CATSTGANQETQYF
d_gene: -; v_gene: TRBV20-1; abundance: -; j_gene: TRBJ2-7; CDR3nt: TGCAGTGCTGGAGCAGTGAGTAGTTCCTCCGAGCAGTACTTC; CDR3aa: CSAGAVSSSSEQYF
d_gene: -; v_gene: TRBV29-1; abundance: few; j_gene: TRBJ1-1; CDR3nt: TGCAGCGTTGGGACACCCCCTGGCGCTTTCTTT; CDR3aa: CSVGTPPGAFF
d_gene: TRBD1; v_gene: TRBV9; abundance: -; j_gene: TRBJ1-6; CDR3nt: TGTGCCAGCAGCGTAGCTGGGGACAGGGGTGAGTCACCCCTCCACTTT; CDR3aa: CASSVAGDRGESPLHF
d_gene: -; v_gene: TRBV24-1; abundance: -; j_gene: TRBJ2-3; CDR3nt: TGTGCCACCAGTGATACTCTAGGACATACAGATACGCAGTATTTT; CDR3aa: CATSDTLGHTDTQYF
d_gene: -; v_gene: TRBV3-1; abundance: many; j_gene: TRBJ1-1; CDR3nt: TGTGCCAGCAGCAACACAGGGCTCTTGAACACTGAAGCTTTCTTT; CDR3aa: CASSNTGLLNTEAFF
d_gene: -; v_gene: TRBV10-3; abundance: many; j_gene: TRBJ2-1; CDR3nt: TGTGCCATCAGTGAGAGAAGGTCTGAGCAGTTCTTC; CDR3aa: CAISERRSEQFF
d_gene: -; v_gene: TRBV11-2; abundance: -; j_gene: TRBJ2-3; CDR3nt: TGTGCCAGCAGCTCCCCGCGCACAGATACGCAGTATTTT; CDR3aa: CASSSPRTDTQYF
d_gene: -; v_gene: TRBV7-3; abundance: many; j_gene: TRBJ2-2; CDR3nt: TGTGCCAGCAGCTTATTTAAGGGGCACGGGGAGCTGTTTTTT; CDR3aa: CASSLFKGHGELFF
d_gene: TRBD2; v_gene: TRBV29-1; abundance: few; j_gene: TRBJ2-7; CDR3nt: TGCAGCGTTGAAGGGCTAGCGGGAGGGCCTTACGAGCAGTACTTC; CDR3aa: CSVEGLAGGPYEQYF
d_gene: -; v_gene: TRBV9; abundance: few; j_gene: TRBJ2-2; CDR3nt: TGTGCCAGCAGCGTAGACGGCCTCGGGGAGCTGTTTTTT; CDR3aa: CASSVDGLGELFF
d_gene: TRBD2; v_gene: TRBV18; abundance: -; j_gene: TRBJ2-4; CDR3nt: TGTGCCAGCTCACCACGGGGACTAGCGGGAGGCCAAGCCAAAAACATTCAGTACTTC; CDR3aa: CASSPRGLAGGQAKNIQYF
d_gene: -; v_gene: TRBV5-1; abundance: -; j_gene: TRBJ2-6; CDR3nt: TGCGCCAGCAGACTACAGGCCTCTGGGGCCAACGTCCTGACTTTC; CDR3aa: CASRLQASGANVLTF
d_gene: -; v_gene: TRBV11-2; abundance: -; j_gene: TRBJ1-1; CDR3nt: TGTGCCAGCAGCTTATATGTGGGTATTGGGAATGAAGCTTTCTTT; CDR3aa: CASSLYVGIGNEAFF
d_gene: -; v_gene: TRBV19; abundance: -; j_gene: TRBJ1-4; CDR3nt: TGTGCCAGTACCGATTCAAATGAAAAACTGTTTTTT; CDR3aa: CASTDSNEKLFF
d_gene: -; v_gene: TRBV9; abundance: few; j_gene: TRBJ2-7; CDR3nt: TGTGCCAGCAGCGTTTGGGCGGTAGACTCCGAGCAGTACTTC; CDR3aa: CASSVWAVDSEQYF
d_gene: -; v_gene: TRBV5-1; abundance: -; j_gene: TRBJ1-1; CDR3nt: TGCGCCAGCAGCTTGTCGGGCCGAGACACTGAAGCTTTCTTT; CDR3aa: CASSLSGRDTEAFF
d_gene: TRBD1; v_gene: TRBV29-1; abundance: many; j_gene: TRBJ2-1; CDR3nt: TGCAGCGTTGAATTGGGCAGGGGGTCTGTGAATGAGCAGTTCTTC; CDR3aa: CSVELGRGSVNEQFF
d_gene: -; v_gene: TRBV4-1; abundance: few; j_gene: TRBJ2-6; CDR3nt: TGCGCCAGCAGCCCGGGGCCAGGGGCCAACGTCCTGACTTTC; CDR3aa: CASSPGPGANVLTF
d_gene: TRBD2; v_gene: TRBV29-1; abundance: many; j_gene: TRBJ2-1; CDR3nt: TGCAGCGTTGACGGGAGGGTCGGGCAGTTCTTC; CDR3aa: CSVDGRVGQFF
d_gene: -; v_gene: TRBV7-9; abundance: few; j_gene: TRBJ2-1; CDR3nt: TGTGCCAGCAGCTTAGTGTCGCGGGGCTCTCTCAATGAGCAGTTCTTC; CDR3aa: CASSLVSRGSLNEQFF
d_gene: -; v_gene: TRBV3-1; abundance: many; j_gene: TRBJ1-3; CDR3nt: TGTGCCAGCAGCCGCACAGGAATGGGCGGAAACACCATATATTTT; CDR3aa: CASSRTGMGGNTIYF
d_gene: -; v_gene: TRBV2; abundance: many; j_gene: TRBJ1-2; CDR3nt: TGTGCCAGCATATGGCGGCAGAACTATGGCTACACCTTC; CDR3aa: CASIWRQNYGYTF
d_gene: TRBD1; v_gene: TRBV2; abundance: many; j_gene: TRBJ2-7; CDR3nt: TGTGCCAGCAGTAACCGGGACAGGGCCTTCTACGAGCAGTACTTC; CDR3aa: CASSNRDRAFYEQYF
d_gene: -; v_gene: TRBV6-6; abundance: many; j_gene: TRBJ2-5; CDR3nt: TGTGCCAGCAGTTACCCTAGCGCAGGAGGCTTAAGGTACCAAGAGACCCAGTACTTC; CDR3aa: CASSYPSAGGLRYQETQYF
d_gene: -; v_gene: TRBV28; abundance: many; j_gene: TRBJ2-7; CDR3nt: TGTGCCAGCACCGCCCTCGACGAGCAGTACTTC; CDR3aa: CASTALDEQYF
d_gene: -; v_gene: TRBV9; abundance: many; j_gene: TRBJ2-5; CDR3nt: TGTGCCAGCAGCATACAGGGCACACAAGAGACCCAGTACTTC; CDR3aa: CASSIQGTQETQYF
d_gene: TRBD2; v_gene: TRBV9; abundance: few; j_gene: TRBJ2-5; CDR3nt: TGTGCCAGCAGCGTAGGGACTAGCGGGAGTGGCGTAGAGACCCAGTACTTC; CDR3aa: CASSVGTSGSGVETQYF
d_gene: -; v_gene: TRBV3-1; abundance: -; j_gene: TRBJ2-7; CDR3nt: TGTGCCAGCAGCTCCCAGGTACCCTACGAGCAGTACTTC; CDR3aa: CASSSQVPYEQYF
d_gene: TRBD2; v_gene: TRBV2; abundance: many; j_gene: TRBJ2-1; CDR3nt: TGTGCCAGCAGCCATGGGGCTAGCGGTGGCTCCTACAATGAGCAGTTCTTC; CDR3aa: CASSHGASGGSYNEQFF
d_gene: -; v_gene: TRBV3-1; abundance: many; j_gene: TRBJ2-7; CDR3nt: TGTGCCAGCAGCCCAAGGGGCAAGGGGCTAGCGTACTTC; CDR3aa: CASSPRGKGLAYF
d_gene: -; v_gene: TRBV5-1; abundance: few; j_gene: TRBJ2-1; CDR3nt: TGCGCCAGCAGCTTGGGGAGGCGGGTGTGGGAATCCAATGAGCAGTTCTTC; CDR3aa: CASSLGRRVWESNEQFF
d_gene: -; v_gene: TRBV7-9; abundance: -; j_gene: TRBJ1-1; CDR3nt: TGTGCCAGCATTGCCCTAGACACCCTCGAGGAGAACACTGAAGCTTTCTTT; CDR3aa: CASIALDTLEENTEAFF
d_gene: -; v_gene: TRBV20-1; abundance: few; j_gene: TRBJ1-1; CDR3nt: TGCAGTGCTAGACCCACCCACGGACAGTGGAACACTGAAGCTTTCTTT; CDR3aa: CSARPTHGQWNTEAFF
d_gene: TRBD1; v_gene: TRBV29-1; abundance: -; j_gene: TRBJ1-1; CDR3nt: TGCAGCGCGACAGGGAACATGAACACTGAAGCTTTCTTT; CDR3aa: CSATGNMNTEAFF
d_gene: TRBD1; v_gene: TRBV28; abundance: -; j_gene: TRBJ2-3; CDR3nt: TGTGCCAGCAGTTTATGGGGGACAGGGTCAGATACGCAGTATTTT; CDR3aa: CASSLWGTGSDTQYF
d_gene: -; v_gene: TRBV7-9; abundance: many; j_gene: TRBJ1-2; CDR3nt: TGTGCCAGCAGCCCTAGTGGCGTATATGGCTACACCTTC; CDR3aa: CASSPSGVYGYTF
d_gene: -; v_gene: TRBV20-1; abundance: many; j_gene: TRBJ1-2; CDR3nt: TGCAGTGTTTCCAGGGGAAACTATGGCTACACCTTC; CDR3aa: CSVSRGNYGYTF
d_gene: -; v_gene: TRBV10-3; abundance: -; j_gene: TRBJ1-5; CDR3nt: TGTGCCATCAGTGAGTCCGCGGGAAGCAATCAGCCCCAGCATTTT; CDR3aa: CAISESAGSNQPQHF
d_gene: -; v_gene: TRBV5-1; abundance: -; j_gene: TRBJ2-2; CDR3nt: TGCGCCAGCAGCGCCCTGGCGTACACCGGGGAGCTGTTTTTT; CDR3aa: CASSALAYTGELFF
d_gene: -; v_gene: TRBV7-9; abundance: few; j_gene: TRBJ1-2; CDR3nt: TGTGCCAGCAGCCGCGGGCCTCCGGACGACTATGGCTACACCTTC; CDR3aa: CASSRGPPDDYGYTF
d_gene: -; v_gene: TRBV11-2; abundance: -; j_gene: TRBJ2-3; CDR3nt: TGTGCCAGCAGCTTAGGGGGGCAGCGGCTTAGCACAGATACGCAGTATTTT; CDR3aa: CASSLGGQRLSTDTQYF
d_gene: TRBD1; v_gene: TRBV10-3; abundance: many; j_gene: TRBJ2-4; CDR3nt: TGTGCCATCAGTCCCGGGACAGGGGTCCAAGCCAAAAACATTCAGTACTTC; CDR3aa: CAISPGTGVQAKNIQYF
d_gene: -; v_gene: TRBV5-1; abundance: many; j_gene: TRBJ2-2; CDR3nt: TGCGCCAGCAGCTTGATCCTCGGCGCGAACACCGGGGAGCTGTTTTTT; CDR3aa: CASSLILGANTGELFF
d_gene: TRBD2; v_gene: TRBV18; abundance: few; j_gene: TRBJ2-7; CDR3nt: TGTGCCAGCTCACCACAAGGACTAGCGGGAACCTACGAGCAGTACTTC; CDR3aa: CASSPQGLAGTYEQYF